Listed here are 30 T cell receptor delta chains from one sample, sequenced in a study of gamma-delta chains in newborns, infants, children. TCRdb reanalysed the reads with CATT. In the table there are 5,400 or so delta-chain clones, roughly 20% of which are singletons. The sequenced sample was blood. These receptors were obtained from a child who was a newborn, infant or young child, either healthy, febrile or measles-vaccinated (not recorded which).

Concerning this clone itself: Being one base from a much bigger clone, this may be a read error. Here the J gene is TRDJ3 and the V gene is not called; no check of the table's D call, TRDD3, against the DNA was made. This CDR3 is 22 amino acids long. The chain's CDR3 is CACGTATSGGYHYSWDTRQMFF. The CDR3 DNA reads TGTGCCTGTGGCACCGCTACATCCGGGGGATACCATTACTCCTGGGACACCCGACAGATGTTTTTC.

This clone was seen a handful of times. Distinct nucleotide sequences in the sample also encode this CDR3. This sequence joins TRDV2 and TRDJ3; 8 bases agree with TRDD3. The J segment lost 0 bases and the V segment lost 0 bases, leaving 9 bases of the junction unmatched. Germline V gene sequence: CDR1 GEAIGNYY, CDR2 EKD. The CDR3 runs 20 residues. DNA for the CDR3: TGTGCCTGTGACACCCTGCTGGGGGACCGCAGCTCCTGGGACACCCGACAGATGTTTTTC. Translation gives CACDTLLGDRSSWDTRQMFF.

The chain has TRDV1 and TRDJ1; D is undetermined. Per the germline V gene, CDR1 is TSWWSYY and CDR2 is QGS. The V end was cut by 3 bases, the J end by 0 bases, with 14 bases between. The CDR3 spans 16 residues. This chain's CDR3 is CALGDRHPLYTDKLIF. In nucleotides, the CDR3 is TGTGCTCTTGGGGATCGCCACCCCTTGTACACCGATAAACTCATCTTT.

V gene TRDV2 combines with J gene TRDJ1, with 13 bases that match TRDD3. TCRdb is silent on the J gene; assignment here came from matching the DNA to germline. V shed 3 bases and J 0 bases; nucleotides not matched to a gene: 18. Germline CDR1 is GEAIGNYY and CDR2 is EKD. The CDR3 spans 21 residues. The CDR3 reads CACDQIRRQGLGDTDTDKLIF. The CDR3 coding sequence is TGTGCCTGTGACCAAATACGTCGTCAAGGACTGGGGGATACGGACACCGATAAACTCATCTTT.

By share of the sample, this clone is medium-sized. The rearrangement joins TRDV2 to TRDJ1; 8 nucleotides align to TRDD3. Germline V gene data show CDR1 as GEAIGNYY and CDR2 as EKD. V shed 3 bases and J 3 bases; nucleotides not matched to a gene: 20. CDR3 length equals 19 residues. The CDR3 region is CACDPLSIGDTASSDKLIF. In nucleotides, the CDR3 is TGTGCCTGTGACCCACTGTCAATCGGGGATACCGCCTCGTCCGATAAACTCATCTTT.

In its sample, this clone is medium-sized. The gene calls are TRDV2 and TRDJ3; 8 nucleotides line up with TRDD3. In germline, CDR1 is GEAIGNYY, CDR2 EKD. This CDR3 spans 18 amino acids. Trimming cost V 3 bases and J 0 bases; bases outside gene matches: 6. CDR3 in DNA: TGTGCCTGTGACGAGACTGGGGGTCGCTCCTGGGACACCCGACAGATGTTTTTC. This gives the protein CACDETGGRSWDTRQMFF.

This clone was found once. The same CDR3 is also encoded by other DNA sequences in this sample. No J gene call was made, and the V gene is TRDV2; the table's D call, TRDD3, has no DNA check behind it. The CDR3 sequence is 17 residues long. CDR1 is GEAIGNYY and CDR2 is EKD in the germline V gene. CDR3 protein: CACDTAGGYWDTRKMFF. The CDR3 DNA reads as TGTGCCTGTGACACCGCTGGGGGATACTGGGACACCCGAAAGATGTTCTTC.

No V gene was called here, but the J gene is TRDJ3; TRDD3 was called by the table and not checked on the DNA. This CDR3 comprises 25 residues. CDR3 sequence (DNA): TGTGCCTGTGACCCCGCCACATCTTCGGGGCTTACTGGGGGATTCAGCTCCTGGGACACCCGACAGATGTTTTTC. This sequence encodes CACDPATSSGLTGGFSSWDTRQMFF.

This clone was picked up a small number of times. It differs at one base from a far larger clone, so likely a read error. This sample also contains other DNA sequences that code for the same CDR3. Written as DNA, the CDR3 is TGCGCCTGTGACGTACTGGGGGATACAGCACAACTCTTCTTT. This codes for CACDVLGDTAQLFF. The chain joins TRDV2 to TRDJ2; 10 bases agree with TRDD3. Germline assignment: CDR1 GEAIGNYY and CDR2 EKD. This CDR3 is built from 14 residues.

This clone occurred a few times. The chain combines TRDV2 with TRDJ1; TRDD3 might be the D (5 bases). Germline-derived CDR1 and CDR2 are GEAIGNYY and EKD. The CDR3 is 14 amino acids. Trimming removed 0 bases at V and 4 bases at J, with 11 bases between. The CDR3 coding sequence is TGTGCCTGTGACACCGTGGGATCCAACGATAAACTCATCTTT. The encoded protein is CACDTVGSNDKLIF.

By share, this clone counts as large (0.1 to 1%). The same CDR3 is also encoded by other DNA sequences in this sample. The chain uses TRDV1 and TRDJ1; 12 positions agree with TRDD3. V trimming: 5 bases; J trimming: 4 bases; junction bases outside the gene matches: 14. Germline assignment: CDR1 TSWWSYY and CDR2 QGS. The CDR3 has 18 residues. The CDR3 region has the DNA TGTGCTCTTGGGTTCCGTGGCATCTGGGGGATACGGGGCGATAAACTCATCTTT. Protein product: CALGFRGIWGIRGDKLIF.

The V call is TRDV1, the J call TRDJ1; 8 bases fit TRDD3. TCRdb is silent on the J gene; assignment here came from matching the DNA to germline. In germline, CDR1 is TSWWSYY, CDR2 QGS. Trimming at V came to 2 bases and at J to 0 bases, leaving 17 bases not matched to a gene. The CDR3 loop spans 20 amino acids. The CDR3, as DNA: TGTGCTCTTGGGGAATGCGGATACGTGGGGGATCACGTACACACCGATAAACTCATCTTT. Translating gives CALGECGYVGDHVHTDKLIF.

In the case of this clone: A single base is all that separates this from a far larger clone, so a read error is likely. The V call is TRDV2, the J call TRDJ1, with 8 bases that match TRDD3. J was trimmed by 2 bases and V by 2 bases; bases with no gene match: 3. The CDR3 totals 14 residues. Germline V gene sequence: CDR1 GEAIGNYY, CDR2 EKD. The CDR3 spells CACDILGGTDKLIF. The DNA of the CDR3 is TGTGCCTGTGACATACTGGGGGGTACCGATAAACTCATCTTT.

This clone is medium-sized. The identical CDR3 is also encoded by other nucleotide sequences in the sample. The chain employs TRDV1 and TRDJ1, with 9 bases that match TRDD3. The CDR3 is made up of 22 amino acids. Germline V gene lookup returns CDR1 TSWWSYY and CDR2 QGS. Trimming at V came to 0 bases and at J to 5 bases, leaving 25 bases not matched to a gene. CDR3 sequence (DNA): TGTGCTCTTGGGGAACTGGTCACGATTTCCTATCGCGGGGATACGGGAGCTGATAAACTCATCTTT. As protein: CALGELVTISYRGDTGADKLIF.

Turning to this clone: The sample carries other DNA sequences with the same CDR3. The CDR3 sequence is CACDPLLGVDTDKLIF. CDR3 DNA sequence: TGTGCCTGTGATCCCTTGCTGGGGGTTGACACCGATAAACTCATCTTT. The chain employs TRDV2 and TRDJ1, with 7 bases identical to TRDD3. This CDR3 has 16 residues. CDR1 and CDR2 (germline): GEAIGNYY, EKD. V lost 4 bases, J lost 0 bases, and 10 bases stayed unmatched.

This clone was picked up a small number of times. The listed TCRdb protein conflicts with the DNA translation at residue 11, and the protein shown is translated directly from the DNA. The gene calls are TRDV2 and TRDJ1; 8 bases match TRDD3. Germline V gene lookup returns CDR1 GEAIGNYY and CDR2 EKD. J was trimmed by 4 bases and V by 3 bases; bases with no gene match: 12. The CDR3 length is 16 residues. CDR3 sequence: CACDGVEAGGGDKLIF. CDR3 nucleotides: TGTGCCTGTGACGGCGTTGAGGCTGGGGGAGGCGATAAACTCATCTTT.

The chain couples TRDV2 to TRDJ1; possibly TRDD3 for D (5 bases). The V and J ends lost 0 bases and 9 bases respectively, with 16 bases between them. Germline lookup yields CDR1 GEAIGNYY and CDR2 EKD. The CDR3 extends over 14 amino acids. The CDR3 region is CACDTVGRSAELIF. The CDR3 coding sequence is TGTGCCTGTGACACCGTGGGGCGCTCAGCAGAACTCATCTTT.

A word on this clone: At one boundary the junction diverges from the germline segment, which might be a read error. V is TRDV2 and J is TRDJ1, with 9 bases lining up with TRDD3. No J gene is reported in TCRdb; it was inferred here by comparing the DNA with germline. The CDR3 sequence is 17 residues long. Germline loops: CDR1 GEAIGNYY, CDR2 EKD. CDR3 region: CACDSVALGEPSGELIF. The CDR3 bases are TGTGCTTGTGACTCGGTCGCACTGGGGGAACCCTCAGGGGAACTCATCTTT.

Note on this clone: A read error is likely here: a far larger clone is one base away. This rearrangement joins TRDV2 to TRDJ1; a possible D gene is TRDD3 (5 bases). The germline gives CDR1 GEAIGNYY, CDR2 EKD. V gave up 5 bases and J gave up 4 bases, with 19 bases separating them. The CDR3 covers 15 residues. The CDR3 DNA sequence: TGTGCCTGTGGCACGGTACTGGAGAGGGGCGATAAACTCATCTTT. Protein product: CACGTVLERGDKLIF.

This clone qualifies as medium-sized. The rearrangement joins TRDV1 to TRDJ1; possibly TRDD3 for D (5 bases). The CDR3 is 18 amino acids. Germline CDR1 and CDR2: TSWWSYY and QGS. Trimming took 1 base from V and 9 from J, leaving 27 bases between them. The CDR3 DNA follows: TGTGCTCTTGGGGAACCCACTTTCTTATCTGGGACTCTCAGGGAACTCATCTTT. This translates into CALGEPTFLSGTLRELIF.

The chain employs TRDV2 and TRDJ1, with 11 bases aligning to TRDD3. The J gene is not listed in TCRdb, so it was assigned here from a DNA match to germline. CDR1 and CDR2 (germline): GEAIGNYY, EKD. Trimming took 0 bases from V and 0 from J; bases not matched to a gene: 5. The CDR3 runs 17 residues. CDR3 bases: TGTGCCTGTGACACCAGCGTACTGGGGGATAACACCGATAAACTCATCTTT. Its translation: CACDTSVLGDNTDKLIF.

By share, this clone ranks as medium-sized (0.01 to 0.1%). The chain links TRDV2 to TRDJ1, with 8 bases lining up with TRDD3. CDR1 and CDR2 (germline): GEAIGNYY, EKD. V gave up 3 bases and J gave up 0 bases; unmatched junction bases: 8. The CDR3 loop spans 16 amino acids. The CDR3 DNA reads TGTGCCTGTGACCACGTACTGGGGGTCGACACCGATAAACTCATCTTT. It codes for CACDHVLGVDTDKLIF.

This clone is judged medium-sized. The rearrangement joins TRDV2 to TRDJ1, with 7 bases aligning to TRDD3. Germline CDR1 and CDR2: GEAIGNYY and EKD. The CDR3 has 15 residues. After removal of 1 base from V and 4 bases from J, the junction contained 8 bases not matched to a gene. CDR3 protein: CACDTLGVALDKLIF. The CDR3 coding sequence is TGTGCCTGTGACACTCTGGGGGTAGCCCTCGATAAACTCATCTTT.

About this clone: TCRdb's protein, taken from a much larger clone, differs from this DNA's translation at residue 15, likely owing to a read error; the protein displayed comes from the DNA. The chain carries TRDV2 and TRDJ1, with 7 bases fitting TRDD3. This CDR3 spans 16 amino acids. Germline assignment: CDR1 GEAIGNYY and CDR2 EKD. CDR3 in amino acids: CACDRLGARYTDKLTF. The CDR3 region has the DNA TGTGCCTGTGACCGGCTGGGGGCCCGGTACACCGATAAACTCACCTTT.

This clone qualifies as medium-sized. The DNA for the CDR3 is TGTGCCTGTGACGCTACTGGGGGATACCCACCGAGCTCCTGGGACACCCGACAGATGTTTTTC. This sequence encodes CACDATGGYPPSSWDTRQMFF. The chain employs TRDV2 and TRDJ3, with 12 bases that match TRDD3. J lost 0 bases, V lost 3 bases, and 11 bases had no gene match. Germline V CDR1 and CDR2: GEAIGNYY, EKD. The CDR3 contains 21 residues.

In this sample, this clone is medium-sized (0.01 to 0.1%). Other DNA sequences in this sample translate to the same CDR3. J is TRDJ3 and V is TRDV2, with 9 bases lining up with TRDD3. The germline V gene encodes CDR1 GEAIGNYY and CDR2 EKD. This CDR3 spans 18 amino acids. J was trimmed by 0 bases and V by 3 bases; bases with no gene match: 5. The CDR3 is CACDDTGGASWDTRQMFF. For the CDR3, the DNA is TGTGCCTGTGACGACACTGGGGGAGCCTCCTGGGACACCCGACAGATGTTTTTC.

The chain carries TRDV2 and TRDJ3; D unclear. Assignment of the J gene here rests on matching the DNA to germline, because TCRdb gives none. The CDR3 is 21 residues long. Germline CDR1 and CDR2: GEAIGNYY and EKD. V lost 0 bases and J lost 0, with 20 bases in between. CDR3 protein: CACDTVKGGSESSWDTRQMFF. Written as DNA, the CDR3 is TGTGCCTGTGACACCGTCAAAGGAGGGAGCGAGAGCTCCTGGGACACCCGACAGATGTTTTTC.

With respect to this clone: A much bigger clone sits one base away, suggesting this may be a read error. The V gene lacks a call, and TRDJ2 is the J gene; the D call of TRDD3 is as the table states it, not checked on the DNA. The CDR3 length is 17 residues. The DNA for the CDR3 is TGTGCCTGTGACCCCCTACGGGGGATAACTTTGACATCACAACTCTTCTTT. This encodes CACDPLRGITLTSQLFF.

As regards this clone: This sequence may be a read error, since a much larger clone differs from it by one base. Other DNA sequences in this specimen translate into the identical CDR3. DNA for the CDR3: TGTGCCTGTGACGGGAAAACGGGTGGATACGCCCTAGATAAACTCATCTTT. Amino acids: CACDGKTGGYALDKLIF. The chain combines TRDV2 with TRDJ1, with TRDD3 identical over 7 bases. In the absence of a J gene in TCRdb, the DNA was matched to germline to assign it here. The CDR3 length is 17 residues. Unmatched junction bases numbered 17, after V lost 3 bases and J lost 5 bases. Germline V gene lookup returns CDR1 GEAIGNYY and CDR2 EKD.

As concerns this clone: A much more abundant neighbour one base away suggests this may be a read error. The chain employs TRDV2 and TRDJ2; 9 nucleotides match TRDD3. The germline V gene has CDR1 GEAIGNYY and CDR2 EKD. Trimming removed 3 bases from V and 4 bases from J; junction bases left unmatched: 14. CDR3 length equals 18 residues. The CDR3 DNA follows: TGTGCCTGTGACCCTGTACCGGGGGATACAGGTAGGACAGCACAACTCTTCTTT. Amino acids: CACDPVPGDTGRTAQLFF.